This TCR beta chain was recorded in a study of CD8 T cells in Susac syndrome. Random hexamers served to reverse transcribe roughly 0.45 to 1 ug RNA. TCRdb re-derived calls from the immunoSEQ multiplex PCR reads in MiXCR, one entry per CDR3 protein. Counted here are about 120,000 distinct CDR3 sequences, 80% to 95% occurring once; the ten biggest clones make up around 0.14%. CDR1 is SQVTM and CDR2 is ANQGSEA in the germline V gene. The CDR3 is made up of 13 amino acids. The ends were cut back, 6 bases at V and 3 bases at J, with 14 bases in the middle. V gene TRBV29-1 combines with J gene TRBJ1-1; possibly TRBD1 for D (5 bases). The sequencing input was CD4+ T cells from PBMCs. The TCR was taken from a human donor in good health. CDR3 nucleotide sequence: TGCAGCGTCCAAGGGGACCGCTACACTGAAGCTTTCTTT. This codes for CSVQGDRYTEAFF.